This TCR beta chain was documented in a study of control samples from healthy donors and cancer patients. Profiling relied on immunoSEQ multiplex PCR, and the TCRdb table lists in-frame clones only, not all of them. The sample holds around 72,000 clones, roughly 84% seen once. The sequenced sample was blood. The clonotype comes from a man over 45 in good health.

CDR3 DNA: TGCGCCAGCAGCTTGGGACCGGGGGGCTACACCTTC. As protein: CASSLGPGGYTF. This chain uses TRBV5-1 with TRBJ1-2; no definite D call. The CDR3 contains 12 residues. CDR1 SGHRS and CDR2 YFSETQ come from the germline V gene. Trimming pared 0 bases from V and 8 bases from J, leaving 8 bases between.